The 29 T cell receptor beta chains presented below share a single source sample, sequenced in a study of T-cell reconstitution after alpha-beta-depleted transplantation in children (dated by TCRdb to 2016 to 2017). According to the study, the label for this sample's treatment or condition signals: allogeneic hematopoietic cell transplantation with graft depleted of TCRalphabeta T cells and CD19 B cells. Libraries were built with PCR. Sequencer: Illumina HiSeq 2500. TCR libraries were prepared with molecular barcoding, using unique molecular identifiers to normalize TCRbeta repertoire quantification. TCRdb passed the public sequencing reads through fastp at Q25 and MiXCR, retaining productive beta sequences. Each CDR3 protein gets just one entry, which takes the most common genes and DNA from the rows behind it. The sample has about 980,000 distinct CDR3 sequences on record, 25% to 35% of them singletons. The ten largest clones capture roughly 30% of the sample.

Source: PBMCs, mostly from graft donor cells, taken 360 days after TCRalphabeta/CD19-depleted stem cell transplant. The receptors were gathered from a boy younger than two who had a stem cell transplant for SCID, so the T cells may come from the graft donor.

The V gene is TRBV9, the J gene TRBJ2-1; TRBD2 matches at 8 bases. CDR1 and CDR2 from the germline V gene are SGDLS and YYNGEE. The J segment lost 4 bases and the V segment lost 2 bases, leaving 8 bases of the junction unmatched. The CDR3 spans 16 residues. CDR3 coding DNA: TGTGCCAGCAGCGTCTCCCTGGCGGGGGGATACAATGAGCAGTTCTTC. Protein product: CASSVSLAGGYNEQFF.

This clonotype was seen a single time. V gene TRBV5-1 combines with J gene TRBJ2-3; no clear D gene. CDR1 and CDR2 from the germline V gene are SGHRS and YFSETQ. The CDR3 totals 14 residues. With 5 bases removed from V and 0 bases from J, the gap between germline ends came to 10 bases. The CDR3 DNA reads TGCGCCAGCAGGCCGCTGACTAGCACAGATACGCAGTATTTT. Translation: CASRPLTSTDTQYF. Based on the CDR3 plus reference TRBV5-1 and TRBJ2-3, the full variable domain is KAGVTQTPRYLIKTRGQQVTLSCSPISGHRSVSWYQQTPGQGLQFLFEYFSETQRNKGNFPGRFSGRQFSNSRSEMNVSTLELGDSALYLCASRPLTSTDTQYFGPGTRLTVL.

This clonotype was counted a few times. This sequence joins TRBV11-2 and TRBJ2-7; D might be TRBD2 (5 bases). CDR1 SGHAT and CDR2 FQNNGV come from the germline V gene. The CDR3 spans 15 residues. Trimming stripped 2 bases from V and 5 bases from J, with 16 bases between. CDR3 bases: TGTGCCAGCAGCTTACGGAGGAGAGGGATGCACGAGCAGTACTTC. This translates into CASSLRRRGMHEQYF.

The chain joins TRBV20-1 to TRBJ1-5, with 8 bases fitting TRBD1. This CDR3 region has 13 residues. The junction had 9 bases not matched to a gene; V was cut back by 7 bases and J by 7 bases. CDR1 is DFQATT, CDR2 SNEGSKA, per germline (reference sequence). CDR3 DNA sequence: TGCAGTGTTTCGCAGGGGGCAGAACAGCCCCAGCATTTT. It specifies CSVSQGAEQPQHF.

The V call is TRBV5-1, the J call TRBJ2-3; D may be TRBD1 (7 bases). Between the trimmed V and J ends, which lost 4 bases and 0 bases, there was a span of 12 bases. Germline CDR1 and CDR2: SGHRS and YFSETQ. The CDR3 spans 15 residues. This CDR3 is CASSAGQISTDTQYF. In DNA form, the CDR3 reads TGCGCCAGCAGCGCGGGACAGATCAGCACAGATACGCAGTATTTT.

In this sample, this clonotype turned up a few times. V usage is TRBV4-3 and J usage is TRBJ2-5; D perhaps matches TRBD1 (5 bases). This CDR3 contains 15 residues. The V gene lost 2 bases and the J gene lost 4 bases, with 14 bases spanning the gap. The germline CDR1 and CDR2 sequences are LGHNA and YSLEER. The CDR3 sequence: CASSQQGRVGETQYF. As DNA, the CDR3 is TGCGCCAGCAGCCAACAGGGTAGGGTAGGAGAGACCCAGTACTTC.

This clonotype was counted only a few times. Just one base apart from a much larger clone, this may be a read error. This sequence joins TRBV7-6 and TRBJ1-1; 7 bases agree with TRBD1. The CDR3 sequence is 13 residues long. The V and J ends lost 5 bases and 3 bases, in that order; junction bases with no gene match: 3. Germline CDR1 is SGHVS and CDR2 is FNYEAQ. DNA of the CDR3: TGTGCCAGCAGCCCGGACAGGTACACTGAAGCTTTCTTT. Its translation is CASSPDRYTEAFF. Combining the CDR3 with reference TRBV7-6 and TRBJ1-1 gives the whole variable domain GAGVSQSPRYKVTKRGQDVALRCDPISGHVSLYWYRQALGQGPEFLTYFNYEAQQDKSGLPNDRFSAERPEGSISTLTIQRTEQRDSAMYRCASSPDRYTEAFFGQGTRLTVV.

This clonotype was found a few times. The rearrangement joins TRBV20-1 to TRBJ2-5; D might be TRBD2 (5 bases). Germline loops: CDR1 DFQATT, CDR2 SNEGSKA (reference sequence). With 6 bases removed from V and 1 base from J, the gap between germline ends came to 15 bases. The CDR3 is made up of 14 amino acids. In DNA form, the CDR3 reads TGCAGTGCCCAAGCGGCTAGGGCCCAAGAGACCCAGTACTTC. Translated, it gives CSAQAARAQETQYF.

This clonotype was seen a handful of times. The rearrangement links TRBV3-1 to TRBJ2-7, with unresolved D. The germline V gene has CDR1 LGHDT and CDR2 YNNKEL (reference sequence). The CDR3 loop spans 15 amino acids. The ends were cut back, 0 bases at V and 5 bases at J, with 14 bases in the middle. CDR3 DNA sequence: TGTGCCAGCAGCCAAGATCCAGGCCCCGGAAACGAGCAGTACTTC. It codes for CASSQDPGPGNEQYF.

The chain couples TRBV20-1 to TRBJ1-1; D remains unclear. This CDR3 comprises 13 residues. Germline assignment: CDR1 DFQATT and CDR2 SNEGSKA (reference sequence). V lost 5 bases and J lost 2, with 12 bases in between. CDR3 nucleotide sequence: TGCAGTGCTCCTGACAAGCTAAACACTGAAGCTTTCTTT. Encoded protein: CSAPDKLNTEAFF.

Notes on this clonotype: Because it lacks the conserved phenylalanine or tryptophan at the end, this CDR3 is likely a read error. J is TRBJ2-2 and V is TRBV19, with TRBD1 matching over 8 bases. CDR3 length: 14 amino acids. From germline, CDR1 is LNHDA and CDR2 SQIVND (reference sequence). After removal of 8 bases from V and 2 bases from J, the junction contained 4 bases not matched to a gene. This CDR3 reads CASAGQVNTGELFL. The CDR3 DNA reads TGTGCCAGTGCGGGACAGGTTAACACCGGGGAGCTGTTTCTT.

Ten or more counts support this clonotype. V usage is TRBV5-1 and J usage is TRBJ2-7, with D unclear. The CDR3 spans 14 residues. Trimming stripped 0 bases from V and 1 base from J, with 8 bases between. CDR1 and CDR2 from the germline V gene are SGHRS and YFSETQ. DNA of the CDR3: TGCGCCAGCAGCTTGGACGGAACTTCCTACGAGCAGTACTTC. It is translated as CASSLDGTSYEQYF.

This chain connects TRBV5-1 to TRBJ1-1; TRBD1 agrees at 10 bases. The CDR3 has 13 residues. After removal of 3 bases from V and 10 bases from J, the junction contained 6 bases not matched to a gene. Germline loops: CDR1 SGHRS, CDR2 YFSETQ. CDR3 nucleotide sequence: TGCGCCAGCAGCTCGGGGACAGGGGCAGGAGCTTTCTTT. Translation: CASSSGTGAGAFF.

J is TRBJ2-7 and V is TRBV11-2; TRBD1 or TRBD2 may be the D gene (5 bases each). The length of the CDR3 is 16 residues. Germline CDR1 and CDR2: SGHAT and FQNNGV. V lost 5 bases to trimming and J lost 0 bases, with 17 bases between them. The CDR3: CASSTKSGPSSYEQYF. CDR3 DNA sequence: TGTGCCAGCAGCACCAAGTCGGGACCAAGCTCCTACGAGCAGTACTTC.

In its sample, this clonotype was seen a few times. This sequence joins TRBV5-1 and TRBJ1-4; 8 nucleotides line up with TRBD1. CDR1 and CDR2 from the germline V gene are SGHRS and YFSETQ. Trimming at V came to 3 bases and at J to 0 bases, leaving 7 bases not matched to a gene. This CDR3 has 17 residues. CDR3 loop: CASSSGQGIATNEKLFF. CDR3 DNA sequence: TGCGCCAGCAGCTCAGGACAGGGAATCGCAACTAATGAAAAACTGTTTTTT.

In its sample, this clonotype was seen a few times. This sequence joins TRBV12-3 or TRBV12-4 and TRBJ2-2; 12 bases are shared with TRBD2. The CDR3 is 15 amino acids. V dropped 7 bases and J dropped 6; count of bases not matched to a gene: 6. CDR3 bases: TGTGCCAGCATACTAGCGGGGGGCCGCCCCGGGGAGCTGTTTTTT. Translated: CASILAGGRPGELFF.

This clonotype was detected a few times. The chain uses TRBV4-2 and TRBJ1-5; D not resolved. Trimming took 0 bases from V and 1 from J, leaving 7 bases between them. The germline V gene encodes CDR1 LGHNA and CDR2 YNFKEQ. CDR3 length: 15 residues. CDR3 sequence: CASSQDAPSNQPQHF. The CDR3 DNA follows: TGTGCCAGCAGCCAAGATGCTCCAAGCAATCAGCCCCAGCATTTT.

This clonotype was observed a handful of times. This chain joins TRBV9 and TRBJ2-1; D not certain. CDR1 SGDLS and CDR2 YYNGEE come from the germline V gene. The germline V and J ends were trimmed by 3 bases and 9 bases, with 10 bases remaining between them. This CDR3 has 12 amino acids. DNA of the CDR3: TGTGCCAGCAGCGAGAGTTGGGGTGAGCAGTTCTTC. Translation gives CASSESWGEQFF.

The chain recombines TRBV2 with TRBJ1-1; the D gene is possibly TRBD1 (5 bases). There are 13 residues in the CDR3. Germline values: CDR1 SNHLY, CDR2 FYNNEI. Trimming left V 4 bases short and J 6 bases short, with 12 bases between. In DNA form, the CDR3 reads TGTGCCAGCAGTGGGGGGGGTTTCGCTGAAGCTTTCTTT. It specifies CASSGGGFAEAFF.

The chain carries TRBV7-9 and TRBJ1-2, with D hard to call. In germline, CDR1 is SEHNR, CDR2 FQNEAQ (reference sequence). V shed 5 bases and J shed 0 bases, with 13 bases lying between them. This CDR3 region has 15 residues. CDR3 coding DNA: TGTGCCAGCAGCGCCCTGGTGAGAGCTAACTATGGCTACACCTTC. As protein: CASSALVRANYGYTF.

This chain links TRBV20-1 with TRBJ2-3, with D possibly matching TRBD1 (7 bases). V lost 6 bases and J 4 bases, leaving 14 bases between the germline ends. CDR3 length equals 13 residues. In germline, CDR1 is DFQATT, CDR2 SNEGSKA (reference sequence). CDR3 region: CSAPDREADTQYF. CDR3 coding DNA: TGCAGTGCCCCCGACAGGGAGGCAGATACGCAGTATTTT.

This clonotype was seen more than once but under ten times. The chain's CDR3 is CASSRKGRSSYEQYF. The CDR3 region has the DNA TGTGCCAGCAGTCGTAAGGGTAGAAGCTCCTACGAGCAGTACTTC. V usage is TRBV27 and J usage is TRBJ2-7, with D unclear. V was cut by 5 bases and J by 0 bases, with 14 bases left in between. CDR3 length: 15 amino acids. CDR1 is MNHEY, CDR2 SMNVEV, per germline (reference sequence).

In its sample, this clonotype was seen a few times. This chain links TRBV5-6 with TRBJ1-5; D unresolved. CDR3 length equals 13 residues. Germline V gives CDR1 SGHDT, CDR2 YYEEEE. V lost 4 bases and J 7 bases, leaving 12 bases between the germline ends. The CDR3 bases are TGTGCCAGCAGCACTGTGTTGGGCCAGCCCCAGCATTTT. This translates into CASSTVLGQPQHF.

This rearrangement joins TRBV6-2 or TRBV6-3 to TRBJ2-1, with TRBD1 identical over 9 bases. With 7 bases clipped from V and 6 bases from J, the junction kept 7 bases outside the gene matches. The length of the CDR3 is 14 residues. In germline, CDR1 is MNHEY, CDR2 SVGEGT. The CDR3 DNA reads TGTGCCAGCACCCCCCGGACAGGGGCCAATGAGCAGTTCTTC. Protein: CASTPRTGANEQFF.

V gene TRBV5-1 combines with J gene TRBJ2-1; 8 nucleotides line up with TRBD2. Germline values: CDR1 SGHRS, CDR2 YFSETQ. The CDR3 contains 16 residues. Trimming removed 1 base from V and 8 bases from J; junction bases left unmatched: 11. This CDR3 reads CASSLYGGGGPDEQFF. The CDR3, as DNA: TGCGCCAGCAGCTTGTATGGCGGCGGGGGGCCCGATGAGCAGTTCTTC.

The chain is built from TRBV2 and TRBJ2-4, with TRBD2 matching 8 bases. This CDR3 is built from 16 residues. Germline V CDR1 and CDR2: SNHLY, FYNNEI. Trimming removed 5 bases from V and 0 bases from J; junction bases left unmatched: 6. CDR3 sequence reads: CASSTAGGLAKNIQYF. CDR3 DNA sequence: TGTGCCAGCAGTACCGCGGGGGGCCTAGCCAAAAACATTCAGTACTTC.

The V and J genes are TRBV28 and TRBJ2-3; D may be TRBD1 (5 bases). Germline lookup yields CDR1 MDHEN and CDR2 SYDVKM. Trimming removed 5 bases at V and 4 bases at J, with 19 bases between. The CDR3 runs 16 residues. CDR3 in DNA: TGTGCCAGCAGTCCGGGTCACTTAGGGGTATCAGATACGCAGTATTTT. As protein: CASSPGHLGVSDTQYF. The full variable domain, completed using reference TRBV28 and TRBJ2-3, is DVKVTQSSRYLVKRTGEKVFLECVQDMDHENMFWYRQDPGLGLRLIYFSYDVKMKEKGDIPEGYSVSREKKERFSLILESASTNQTSMYLCASSPGHLGVSDTQYFGPGTRLTVL.

This clonotype was seen only a few times. CDR3 nucleotide sequence: TGTGCCAGCACCGGACAGGGTTTAGGGACCCAGTACTTC. Translated: CASTGQGLGTQYF. The chain links TRBV6-1 to TRBJ2-5; 8 nucleotides match TRBD1. The germline V gene has CDR1 MNHNS and CDR2 SASEGT. J was trimmed by 7 bases and V by 7 bases; bases with no gene match: 8. This CDR3 has 13 residues.

This clonotype was seen a few times. The chain recombines TRBV12-3 or TRBV12-4 with TRBJ2-7; D is tentatively TRBD1 or TRBD2 (6 bases each). This CDR3 is built from 14 residues. Between the trimmed V and J ends, which lost 6 bases and 1 base, there was a span of 13 bases. The CDR3: CASSGGGGSYEQYF. Written as DNA, the CDR3 is TGTGCCAGCAGCGGGGGCGGCGGTTCCTACGAGCAGTACTTC.